This TCR beta chain was obtained from a study of cytomegalovirus exposure and HLA in healthy donors. Whole-study results and caveats: Subsequent analysis found a tendency for first-cohort TCR clusters to co-occur within the 95 to 150 validation repertoires. Altogether, 164 TCR beta chains were recorded as cytomegalovirus-associated.

Using immunoSEQ multiplex PCR, the repertoire was profiled, and TCRdb retains in-frame clones only, with some absent. This sample yields some 270,000 clones, of which 70% to 90% are seen a single time; 0.95% to 1.1% belongs to the top ten. On this clone: No antigen is known for it.

CDR1 is WSHSY, CDR2 SAAADI, per germline. Trimming pared 6 bases from V and 4 bases from J, leaving 10 bases between. The CDR3 extends over 13 amino acids. The TCR comes from a woman younger than 30 in good health and CMV-seronegative. Sequenced: PBMCs. The rearrangement links TRBV10-2 to TRBJ1-5; D is perhaps TRBD1 (5 bases). CDR3 in amino acids: CASRRPGNQPQHF. CDR3 in DNA: TGCGCCAGCAGGAGGCCAGGGAATCAGCCCCAGCATTTT.